This TCR beta chain was identified during a study of blood T cell repertoires in COVID-19. The CDR3 consists of 13 residues. Germline-derived CDR1 and CDR2 are SNHLY and FYNNEI. The germline V and J ends were trimmed by 8 bases and 0 bases, with 10 bases remaining between them. The assay was immunoSEQ multiplex PCR, and TCRdb's table has in-frame clones only and misses some. This sample has around 130,000 clones, with almost 85% found just once. V usage is TRBV2 and J usage is TRBJ1-2; D perhaps matches TRBD1 (5 bases). This TCR came from a woman aged 50 to 60 with acute COVID-19. The sequenced sample was PBMCs or T cells enriched from blood (not recorded which). CDR3 DNA sequence: TGTGCCAGCGGAGGGGAAGCTAACTATGGCTACACCTTC. Its translation: CASGGEANYGYTF.